This TCR beta chain was captured in a study of blood T cell repertoires in COVID-19. This clone was picked up a small number of times. The CDR3 contains 16 residues. CDR1 is WNHNN, CDR2 SYGVQD, per germline (reference sequence). Trimming left V 0 bases short and J 6 bases short, with 14 bases between. Sequencing used immunoSEQ multiplex PCR; TCRdb keeps in-frame clones, though not all of them. The table shows 55,000 to 70,000 clones, with approximately 78% occurring only once. The chain joins TRBV10-1 to TRBJ2-2, with D perhaps TRBD2 (6 bases). This sequence originates from a woman aged 80 or over with acute or convalescent COVID-19. Sequencing used peripheral blood. The CDR3 loop is CASSESLGGRAGELFF. The CDR3 DNA follows: TGCGCCAGCAGTGAGTCGCTCGGGGGAAGGGCCGGGGAGCTGTTTTTT.